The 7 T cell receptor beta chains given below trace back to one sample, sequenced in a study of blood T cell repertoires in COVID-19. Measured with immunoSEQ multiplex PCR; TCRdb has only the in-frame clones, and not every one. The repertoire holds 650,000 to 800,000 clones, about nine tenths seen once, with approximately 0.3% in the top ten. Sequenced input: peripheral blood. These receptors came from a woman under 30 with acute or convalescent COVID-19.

CDR3 nucleotides: TGTGCCAGCAGCTTGGGGGGACAGGGTCGTACTGAAGCTTTCTTT. The encoded protein is CASSLGGQGRTEAFF. The chain combines TRBV5-6 with TRBJ1-1; 9 nucleotides match TRBD1. Trimming removed 0 bases from V and 5 bases from J; junction bases left unmatched: 5. Germline assignment: CDR1 SGHDT and CDR2 YYEEEE. This CDR3 comprises 15 residues.

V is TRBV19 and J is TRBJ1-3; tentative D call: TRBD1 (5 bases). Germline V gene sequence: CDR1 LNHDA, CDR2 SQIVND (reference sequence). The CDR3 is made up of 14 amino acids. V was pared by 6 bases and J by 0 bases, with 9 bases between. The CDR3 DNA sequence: TGTGCCAGTAGCCCACAGGTCTCTGGAAACACCATATATTTT. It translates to CASSPQVSGNTIYF.

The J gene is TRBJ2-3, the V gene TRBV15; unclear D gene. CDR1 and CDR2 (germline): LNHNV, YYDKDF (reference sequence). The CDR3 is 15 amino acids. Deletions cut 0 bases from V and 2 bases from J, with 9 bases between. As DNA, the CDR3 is TGTGCCACCAGCAGAGATGGTCAGATCACAGATACGCAGTATTTT. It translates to CATSRDGQITDTQYF.

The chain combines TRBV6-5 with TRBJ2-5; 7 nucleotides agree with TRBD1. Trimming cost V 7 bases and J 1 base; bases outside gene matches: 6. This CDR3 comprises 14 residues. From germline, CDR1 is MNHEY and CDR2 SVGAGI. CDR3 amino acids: CASKRDSPQETQYF. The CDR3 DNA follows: TGTGCCAGCAAGAGGGACAGCCCCCAAGAGACCCAGTACTTC.

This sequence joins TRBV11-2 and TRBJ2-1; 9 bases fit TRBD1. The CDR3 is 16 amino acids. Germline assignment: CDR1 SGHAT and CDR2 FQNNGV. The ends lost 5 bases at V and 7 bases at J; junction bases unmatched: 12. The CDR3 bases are TGTGCCAGCAGCCCTACCGGGACAGGGAACGGAAATGAGCAGTTCTTC. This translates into CASSPTGTGNGNEQFF.

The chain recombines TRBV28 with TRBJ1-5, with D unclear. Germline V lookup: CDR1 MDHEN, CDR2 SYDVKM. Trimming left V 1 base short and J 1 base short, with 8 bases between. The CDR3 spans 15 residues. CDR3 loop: CASSLYEASNQPQHF. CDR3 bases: TGTGCCAGCAGTTTATATGAGGCAAGCAATCAGCCCCAGCATTTT.

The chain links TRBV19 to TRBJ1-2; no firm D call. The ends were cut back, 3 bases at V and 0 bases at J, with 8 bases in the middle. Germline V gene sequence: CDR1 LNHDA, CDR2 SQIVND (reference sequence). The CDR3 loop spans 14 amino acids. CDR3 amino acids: CASSILAANYGYTF. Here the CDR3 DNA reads TGTGCCAGTAGTATTCTGGCTGCTAACTATGGCTACACCTTC.